The 22 T cell receptor beta chains reported below all come from one sample, sequenced in a study of control samples from healthy donors and cancer patients. Only in-frame clones appear in the TCRdb table, and some are missing; sequencing was by immunoSEQ multiplex PCR. The sample comprises 70,000 or so clones, roughly 89% of which are singletons, and about 19% rests with the top ten. Sample: PBMCs. The origin of the receptors is a man in his sixties with lung cancer.

The chain joins TRBV10-3 to TRBJ1-6; D is uncertain. Trimming took 4 bases from V and 7 from J, leaving 8 bases between them. This CDR3 has 13 residues. Germline-derived CDR1 and CDR2 are ENHRY and SYGVKD. CDR3 coding DNA: TGTGCCATCAGTGGGGTGGGGAATTCACCCCTCCACTTT. This translates into CAISGVGNSPLHF.

The rearrangement links TRBV24-1 to TRBJ2-3; 9 bases fit TRBD1. The CDR3 is 15 residues long. The germline gives CDR1 KGHDR, CDR2 SFDVKD. The V gene end was trimmed by 4 bases and the J gene end by 6 bases; junction bases not matched to a gene: 7. Here the CDR3 reads CATSEAGTGSDTQYF. CDR3 bases: TGTGCCACCAGTGAGGCCGGGACAGGGTCCGATACGCAGTATTTT.

V is TRBV2 and J is TRBJ2-1; no firm D call. This CDR3 has 13 residues. Trimming took 3 bases from V and 5 from J, leaving 8 bases between them. Germline V lookup: CDR1 SNHLY, CDR2 FYNNEI. In DNA form, the CDR3 reads TGTGCCAGCAGTGAGATGGTTCACAATGAGCAGTTCTTC. This gives the protein CASSEMVHNEQFF.

The J gene is TRBJ2-1, the V gene TRBV6-1, with 10 bases matching TRBD2. This CDR3 is 17 amino acids long. Germline CDR1 MNHNS, CDR2 SASEGT. Trimming at V came to 4 bases and at J to 4 bases, leaving 10 bases not matched to a gene. CDR3 in amino acids: CASSGTSVAGGYNEQFF. The CDR3 DNA sequence: TGTGCCAGCAGTGGAACCTCAGTAGCGGGGGGTTACAATGAGCAGTTCTTC.

The rearrangement uses TRBV5-1 and TRBJ1-1; D is unresolved. The germline V and J ends were trimmed by 5 bases and 1 base, with 9 bases remaining between them. Germline CDR1 is SGHRS and CDR2 is YFSETQ. This CDR3 is built from 13 residues. The CDR3: CASSIPRNTEAFF. CDR3 in DNA: TGCGCCAGCAGTATTCCCCGGAACACTGAAGCTTTCTTT.

This clone was seen only once. The chain recombines TRBV7-8 with TRBJ2-7; 10 bases agree with TRBD1. Per the germline V gene, CDR1 is SGHVS and CDR2 is FQNEAQ. The CDR3 totals 15 residues. Trimming removed 3 bases from V and 1 base from J; junction bases left unmatched: 3. The CDR3 spells CASSLTGGQSYEQYF. CDR3 nucleotides: TGTGCCAGCAGCTTGACAGGGGGCCAATCCTACGAGCAGTACTTC.

The chain carries TRBV27 and TRBJ2-3; D is ambiguous. CDR1 and CDR2 from the germline V gene are MNHEY and SMNVEV (reference sequence). This CDR3 spans 15 amino acids. V lost 1 base to trimming and J lost 1 base, with 9 bases between them. CDR3 in amino acids: CASSLWAQGTDTQYF. The CDR3, as DNA: TGTGCCAGCAGTTTATGGGCACAAGGCACAGATACGCAGTATTTT.

The gene calls are TRBV18 and TRBJ2-2; D is unresolved. The V gene lost 9 bases and the J gene lost 2 bases, with 10 bases spanning the gap. Germline CDR1 is KGHSH and CDR2 is LQKENI. The CDR3 has 13 amino acids. CDR3 sequence: CASRTDNTGELFF. CDR3 bases: TGTGCCAGTAGGACCGACAACACCGGGGAGCTGTTTTTT.

Only one count was recorded for this clone. The chain is built from TRBV14 and TRBJ1-6; D gene uncertain. Germline V gene data show CDR1 as SGHDN and CDR2 as FVKESK. The CDR3 length is 15 residues. With 0 bases removed from V and 8 bases from J, the gap between germline ends came to 11 bases. The DNA for the CDR3 is TGTGCCAGCAGCCAAGACTTACCCGCGGATTCACCCCTCCACTTT. Amino acid sequence: CASSQDLPADSPLHF.

CDR3 bases: TGCGCCAGCAGCCAAGATGGGGCAGCCCCTTCGGGGACCCAGTACTTC. It encodes CASSQDGAAPSGTQYF. The genes are TRBV4-1 and TRBJ2-5; possible D gene TRBD1, 5 bases. The germline gives CDR1 MGHRA, CDR2 YSYEKL. CDR3 length: 16 residues. V was pared by 0 bases and J by 7 bases, with 18 bases between.

This clone has a handful of counts. This sequence joins TRBV5-1 and TRBJ1-3; tentative D call: TRBD1 (5 bases). The CDR3 covers 16 residues. Germline values: CDR1 SGHRS, CDR2 YFSETQ. Trimming removed 4 bases from V and 0 bases from J, with 14 bases in between. The CDR3 loop reads CASSPGGLASGNTIYF. The CDR3 DNA follows: TGCGCCAGCAGCCCCGGGGGACTGGCCTCTGGAAACACCATATATTTT.

The CDR3: CASSFYGLAGEQYV. The CDR3 DNA follows: TGTGCCAGCAGTTTTTACGGACTAGCCGGGGAGCAGTACGTC. This chain connects TRBV6-2 or TRBV6-3 to TRBJ2-7; 8 nucleotides line up with TRBD2. CDR1 and CDR2 from the germline V gene are MNHEY and SVGEGT. The CDR3 runs 14 residues. Trimming took 4 bases from V and 7 from J; bases not matched to a gene: 9.

The chain links TRBV13 to TRBJ2-5; TRBD1 matches at 8 bases. This CDR3 is 14 amino acids long. The V gene's germline CDR1 is PRHDT and CDR2 FYEKMQ (reference sequence). The V segment lost 4 bases and the J segment 5 bases; nucleotides outside the gene matches: 6. The CDR3 nucleotides read TGTGCCAGCAGCTCCAGGGGGCTATTGGAGACCCAGTACTTC. It encodes CASSSRGLLETQYF.

The V call is TRBV9, the J call TRBJ2-3; the D gene could be TRBD1 or TRBD2 (7 bases each). The V gene's germline CDR1 is SGDLS and CDR2 YYNGEE. Trimming removed 4 bases at V and 6 bases at J, with 18 bases between. The CDR3 covers 15 residues. CDR3 coding DNA: TGTGCCAGCAGCCTCAGGGAGGGGGCGGGGGATACGCAGTATTTT. This translates into CASSLREGAGDTQYF.

The V call is TRBV29-1, the J call TRBJ2-5; TRBD2 matches at 11 bases. Germline V lookup: CDR1 SQVTM, CDR2 ANQGSEA. The CDR3 length is 13 residues. V lost 4 bases and J lost 4; bases outside the gene matches: 2. This chain's CDR3 is CSVVTSGGETQYF. Written as DNA, the CDR3 is TGCAGCGTTGTCACTAGCGGGGGAGAGACCCAGTACTTC.

V usage is TRBV6-5 and J usage is TRBJ1-5; D is perhaps TRBD1 (5 bases). Germline V CDR1 and CDR2: MNHEY, SVGAGI. This CDR3 contains 14 residues. The V end was cut by 6 bases, the J end by 1 base, with 10 bases between. CDR3 residues: CASRARGSNQPQHF. CDR3 DNA sequence: TGTGCCAGCAGGGCCCGGGGGAGCAATCAGCCCCAGCATTTT.

This rearrangement joins TRBV7-8 to TRBJ1-5; no firm D call. Trimming removed 2 bases at V and 3 bases at J, with 8 bases between. In germline, CDR1 is SGHVS, CDR2 FQNEAQ. The length of the CDR3 is 14 residues. CDR3 residues: CASSLIRINQPQHF. The CDR3 DNA reads as TGTGCCAGCAGCTTAATTAGGATCAATCAGCCCCAGCATTTT.

In its sample, this clone was seen once. V usage is TRBV6-4 and J usage is TRBJ2-1; D might be TRBD1 (6 bases). Germline CDR1 reads MRHNA; CDR2 reads SNTAGT. The CDR3 sequence is 16 residues long. V shed 3 bases and J shed 2 bases, with 14 bases lying between them. The CDR3 reads CASSEEQGKTYNEQFF. CDR3 in DNA: TGTGCCAGCAGTGAGGAACAGGGTAAAACCTACAATGAGCAGTTCTTC.

V and J are TRBV30 and TRBJ1-1, with D perhaps matching TRBD1 (5 bases). Germline assignment: CDR1 GTSNPN and CDR2 SVGIG (reference sequence). The V gene lost 2 bases and the J gene lost 6 bases, with 10 bases spanning the gap. The CDR3 is 12 amino acids. CDR3 residues: CAWSPPGAEAFF. The CDR3 DNA is TGTGCCTGGAGTCCTCCGGGGGCTGAAGCTTTCTTT.

The chain links TRBV5-1 to TRBJ2-1; TRBD1 agrees at 8 bases. Germline V gene data show CDR1 as SGHRS and CDR2 as YFSETQ. Unmatched junction bases numbered 7, after V lost 4 bases and J lost 1 base. This CDR3 is 16 amino acids long. DNA for the CDR3: TGCGCCAGCAGCAGAAACCAGGGGGCTTCCTACAATGAGCAGTTCTTC. This encodes CASSRNQGASYNEQFF. Based on the CDR3 plus reference TRBV5-1 and TRBJ2-1, the full variable domain is KAGVTQTPRYLIKTRGQQVTLSCSPISGHRSVSWYQQTPGQGLQFLFEYFSETQRNKGNFPGRFSGRQFSNSRSEMNVSTLELGDSALYLCASSRNQGASYNEQFFGPGTRLTVL.

This clone was seen a single time. The V gene is TRBV2, the J gene TRBJ2-2; 9 bases align to TRBD1. Germline trimming cut 7 bases from V and 12 bases from J; bases unmatched to any gene: 9. Germline V gene lookup returns CDR1 SNHLY and CDR2 FYNNEI. CDR3 size: 13 residues. The CDR3 protein is CASNGEGTGKLFF. The CDR3, as DNA: TGTGCCAGCAACGGAGAAGGGACAGGGAAGCTGTTTTTT.

The chain carries TRBV5-6 and TRBJ2-5; 9 bases fit TRBD1. Per the germline V gene, CDR1 is SGHDT and CDR2 is YYEEEE. This CDR3 region has 14 residues. V dropped 4 bases and J dropped 4; count of bases not matched to a gene: 5. The CDR3 DNA reads as TGTGCCAGCAGCCGGGACAGGGCTTTAGAGACCCAGTACTTC. It encodes CASSRDRALETQYF.